The TCR beta chain described here comes from a study of shared clonotypes between healthy human individuals. The naive CD8 population came from CD45RO-negative cells selected for CCR7, without terminally differentiated effector memory CD45RA+ cells. CDR1 and CDR2 (germline): MNHNS, SASEGT. V shed 8 bases and J shed 3 bases, with 13 bases lying between them. This CDR3 spans 13 amino acids. Comment on this clone: Antigen unknown.

Under the authors' procedure: Junction-only immunoSEQ sequences carried no quality scores, so filtering differed. The protocol was immunoSEQ multiplex PCR, while the TCRdb copy is restricted to in-frame clones and leaves out a portion. V, J and clone size reflect that table, while D and trimming were determined from the DNA. The sample gives about 2.2 million clones, 93% of which show up once; around 1.7% is in the top ten. The study, taken as a whole, reports: Represented genetic and exposure-history diversity was restricted by having few donors.

This clonotype originated in a man younger than 30 in good health. Some clones in this sample may be carry-over from other donors' samples. The sample consisted of naive CD8+ T cells from PBMCs. The rearrangement joins TRBV6-1 to TRBJ1-1; D possibly corresponds to TRBD1 (5 bases). CDR3 region: CASDPNRYTEAFF. Here the CDR3 DNA reads TGTGCCAGCGACCCTAACAGGTACACTGAAGCTTTCTTT.